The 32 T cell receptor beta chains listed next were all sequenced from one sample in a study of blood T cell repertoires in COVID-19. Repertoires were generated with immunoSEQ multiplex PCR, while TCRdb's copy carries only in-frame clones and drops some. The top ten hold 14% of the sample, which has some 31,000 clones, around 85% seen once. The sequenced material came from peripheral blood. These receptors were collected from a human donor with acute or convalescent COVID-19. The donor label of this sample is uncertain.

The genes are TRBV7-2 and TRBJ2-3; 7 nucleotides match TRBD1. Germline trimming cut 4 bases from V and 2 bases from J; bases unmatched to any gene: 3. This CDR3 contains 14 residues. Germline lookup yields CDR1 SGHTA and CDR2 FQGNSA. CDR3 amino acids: CASSSQGTTDTQYF. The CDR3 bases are TGTGCCAGCAGCTCACAGGGGACCACAGATACGCAGTATTTT.

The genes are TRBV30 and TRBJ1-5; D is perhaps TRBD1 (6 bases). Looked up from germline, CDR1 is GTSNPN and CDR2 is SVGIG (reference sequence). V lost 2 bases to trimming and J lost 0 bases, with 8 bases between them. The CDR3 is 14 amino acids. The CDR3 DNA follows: TGTGCCTGGAGTCCAGGGGCTAGCAATCAGCCCCAGCATTTT. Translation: CAWSPGASNQPQHF.

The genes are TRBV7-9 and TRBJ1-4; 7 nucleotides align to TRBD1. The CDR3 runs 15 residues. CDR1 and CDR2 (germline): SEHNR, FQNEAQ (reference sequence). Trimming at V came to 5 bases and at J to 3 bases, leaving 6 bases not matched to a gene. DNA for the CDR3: TGTGCCAGCAGCGTCAGGACAGGACCTAATGAAAAACTGTTTTTT. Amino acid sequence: CASSVRTGPNEKLFF.

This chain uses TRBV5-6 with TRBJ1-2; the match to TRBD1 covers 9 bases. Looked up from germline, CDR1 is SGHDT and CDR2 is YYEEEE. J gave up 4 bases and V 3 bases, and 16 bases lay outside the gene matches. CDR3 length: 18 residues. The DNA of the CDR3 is TGTGCCAGCAGCTCATCGGGACAGGGTATAGGAGGCCTCTATGGCTACACCTTC. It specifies CASSSSGQGIGGLYGYTF.

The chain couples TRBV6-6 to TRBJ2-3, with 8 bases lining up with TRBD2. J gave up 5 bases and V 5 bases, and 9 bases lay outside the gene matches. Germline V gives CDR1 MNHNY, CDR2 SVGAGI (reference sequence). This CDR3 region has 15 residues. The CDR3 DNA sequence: TGTGCCAGCAGTGACACGGGACTAGGGGGAGATACGCAGTATTTT. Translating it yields CASSDTGLGGDTQYF.

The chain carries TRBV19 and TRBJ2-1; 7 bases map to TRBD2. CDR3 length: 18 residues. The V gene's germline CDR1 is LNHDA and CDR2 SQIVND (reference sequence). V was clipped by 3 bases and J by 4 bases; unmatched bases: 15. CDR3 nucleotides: TGTGCCAGTAGTATTCAGGTGGGGGGGGGAAGAGGGTACAATGAGCAGTTCTTC. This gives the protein CASSIQVGGGRGYNEQFF.

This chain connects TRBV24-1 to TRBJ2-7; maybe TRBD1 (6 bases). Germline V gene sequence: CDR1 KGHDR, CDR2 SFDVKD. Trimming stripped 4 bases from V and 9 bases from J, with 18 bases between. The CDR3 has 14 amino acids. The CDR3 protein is CATSEGDKALRQYF. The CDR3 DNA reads TGTGCCACCAGTGAGGGGGACAAGGCCCTTCGGCAGTACTTC.

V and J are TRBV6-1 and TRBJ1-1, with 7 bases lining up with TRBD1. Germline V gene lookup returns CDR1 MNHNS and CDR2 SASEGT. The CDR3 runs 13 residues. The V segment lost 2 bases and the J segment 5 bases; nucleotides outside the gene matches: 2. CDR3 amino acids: CASSEYRGTEAFF. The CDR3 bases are TGTGCCAGCAGTGAATACAGGGGTACTGAAGCTTTCTTT.

CDR3 region: CASSVATSGGPFYNEQFF. CDR3 DNA: TGTGCCAGCAGCGTAGCTACTAGCGGGGGCCCCTTCTACAATGAGCAGTTCTTC. The rearrangement joins TRBV9 to TRBJ2-1; TRBD2 aligns across 11 bases. Germline lookup yields CDR1 SGDLS and CDR2 YYNGEE. There are 18 residues in the CDR3. The V and J ends lost 0 bases and 3 bases, in that order; junction bases with no gene match: 8.

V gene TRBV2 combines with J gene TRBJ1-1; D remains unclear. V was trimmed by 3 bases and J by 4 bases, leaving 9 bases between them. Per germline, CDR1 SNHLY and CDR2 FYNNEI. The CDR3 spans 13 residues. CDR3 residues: CASSDNTFTEAFF. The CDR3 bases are TGTGCCAGCAGTGATAACACGTTCACTGAAGCTTTCTTT.

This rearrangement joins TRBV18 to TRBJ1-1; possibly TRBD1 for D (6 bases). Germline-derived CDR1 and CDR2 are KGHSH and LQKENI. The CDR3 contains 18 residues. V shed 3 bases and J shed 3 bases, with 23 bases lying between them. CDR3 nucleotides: TGTGCCAGCTCACCTTTCGGGCAAAGGACAGAAGGGTACACTGAAGCTTTCTTT. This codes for CASSPFGQRTEGYTEAFF.

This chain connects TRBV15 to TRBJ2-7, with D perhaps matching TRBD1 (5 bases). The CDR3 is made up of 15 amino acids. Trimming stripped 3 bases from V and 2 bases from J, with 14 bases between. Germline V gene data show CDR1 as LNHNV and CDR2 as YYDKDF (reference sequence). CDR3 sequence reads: CATSSGRSRAYEQYF. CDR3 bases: TGTGCCACCAGCAGTGGGCGAAGCAGGGCCTACGAGCAGTACTTC.

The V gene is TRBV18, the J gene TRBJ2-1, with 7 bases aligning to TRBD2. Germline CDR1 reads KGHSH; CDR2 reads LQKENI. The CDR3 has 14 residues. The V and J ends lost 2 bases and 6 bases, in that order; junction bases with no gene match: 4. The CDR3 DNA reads TGTGCCAGCTCACCAAAGTCGGGGGGCAATGAGCAGTTCTTC. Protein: CASSPKSGGNEQFF.

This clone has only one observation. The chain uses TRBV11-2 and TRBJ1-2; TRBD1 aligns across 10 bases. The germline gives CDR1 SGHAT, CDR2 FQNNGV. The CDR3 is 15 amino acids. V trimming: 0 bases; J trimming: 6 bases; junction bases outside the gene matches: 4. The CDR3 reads CASSLDWGTGDGYTF. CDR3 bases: TGTGCCAGCAGCTTAGATTGGGGGACAGGGGATGGCTACACCTTC.

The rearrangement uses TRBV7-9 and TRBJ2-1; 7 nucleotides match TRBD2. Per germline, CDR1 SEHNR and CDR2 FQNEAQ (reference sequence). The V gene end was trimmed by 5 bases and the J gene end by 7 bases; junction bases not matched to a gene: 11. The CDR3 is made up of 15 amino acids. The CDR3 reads CASSARLAEINEQFF. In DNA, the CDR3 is TGTGCCAGCAGCGCAAGACTAGCTGAGATAAATGAGCAGTTCTTC.

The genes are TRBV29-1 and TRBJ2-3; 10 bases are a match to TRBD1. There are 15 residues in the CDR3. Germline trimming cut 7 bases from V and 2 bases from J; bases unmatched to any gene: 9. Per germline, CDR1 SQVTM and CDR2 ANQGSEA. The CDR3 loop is CSATQGQGFTDTQYF. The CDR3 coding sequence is TGCAGCGCTACCCAGGGACAGGGGTTCACAGATACGCAGTATTTT.

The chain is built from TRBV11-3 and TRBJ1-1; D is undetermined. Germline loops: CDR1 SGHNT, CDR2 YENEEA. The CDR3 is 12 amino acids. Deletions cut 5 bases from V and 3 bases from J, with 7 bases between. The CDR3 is CASSILHTEAFF. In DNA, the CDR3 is TGTGCCAGCAGCATACTTCACACTGAAGCTTTCTTT.

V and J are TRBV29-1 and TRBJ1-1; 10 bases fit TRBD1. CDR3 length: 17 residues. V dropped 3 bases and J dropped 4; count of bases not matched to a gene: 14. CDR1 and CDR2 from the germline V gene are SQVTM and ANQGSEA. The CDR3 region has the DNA TGCAGCGTTGACGGGGGACAGGGGTCCTCCTTGGGCACTGAAGCTTTCTTT. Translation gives CSVDGGQGSSLGTEAFF.

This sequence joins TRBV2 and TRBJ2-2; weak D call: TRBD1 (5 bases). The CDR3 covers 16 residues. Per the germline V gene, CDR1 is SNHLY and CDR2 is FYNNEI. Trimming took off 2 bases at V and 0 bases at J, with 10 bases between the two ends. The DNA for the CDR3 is TGTGCCAGCAGTGAACGGACAACTGCGAACACCGGGGAGCTGTTTTTT. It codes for CASSERTTANTGELFF.

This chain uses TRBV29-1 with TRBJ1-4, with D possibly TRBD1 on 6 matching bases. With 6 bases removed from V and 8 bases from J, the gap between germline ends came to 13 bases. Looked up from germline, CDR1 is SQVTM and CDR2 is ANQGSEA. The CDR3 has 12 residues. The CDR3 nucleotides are TGCAGCGTCCGGACAGTAGGAGAAAAACTGTTTTTT. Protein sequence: CSVRTVGEKLFF.

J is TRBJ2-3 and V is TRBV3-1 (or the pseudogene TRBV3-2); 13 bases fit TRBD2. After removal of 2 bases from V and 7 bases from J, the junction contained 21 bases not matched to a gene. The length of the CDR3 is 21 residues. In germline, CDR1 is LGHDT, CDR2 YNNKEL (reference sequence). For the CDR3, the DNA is TGTGCCAGCAGCCAAAATTCCGGACTAGCGGGAGATGGATCGGGGGTTTATACGCAGTATTTT. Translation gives CASSQNSGLAGDGSGVYTQYF.

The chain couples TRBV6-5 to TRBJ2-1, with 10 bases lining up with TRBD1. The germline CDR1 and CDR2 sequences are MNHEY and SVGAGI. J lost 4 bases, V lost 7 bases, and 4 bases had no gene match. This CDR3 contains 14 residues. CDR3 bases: TGTGCCAGCACGGCGGGACAGGGGTACAATGAGCAGTTCTTC. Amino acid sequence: CASTAGQGYNEQFF.

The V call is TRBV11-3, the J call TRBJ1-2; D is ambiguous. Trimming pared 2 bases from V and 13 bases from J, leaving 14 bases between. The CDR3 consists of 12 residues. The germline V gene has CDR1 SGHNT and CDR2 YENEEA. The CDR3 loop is CASSLLPPAVTF. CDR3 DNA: TGTGCCAGCAGCTTACTCCCACCGGCGGTCACCTTC.

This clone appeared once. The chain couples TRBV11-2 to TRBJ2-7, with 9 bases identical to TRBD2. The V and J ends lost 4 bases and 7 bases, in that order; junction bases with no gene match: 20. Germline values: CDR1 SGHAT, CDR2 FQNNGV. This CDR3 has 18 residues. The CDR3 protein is CASSSPFRHSGSRGEQYF. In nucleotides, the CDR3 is TGTGCCAGCAGCTCGCCGTTCAGACATAGCGGGAGTAGAGGGGAGCAGTACTTC.

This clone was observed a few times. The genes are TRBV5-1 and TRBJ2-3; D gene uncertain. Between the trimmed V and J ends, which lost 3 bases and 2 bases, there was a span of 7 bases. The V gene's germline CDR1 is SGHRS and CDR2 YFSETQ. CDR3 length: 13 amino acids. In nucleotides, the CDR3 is TGCGCCAGCAGCTCTGGGCCCACAGATACGCAGTATTTT. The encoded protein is CASSSGPTDTQYF.

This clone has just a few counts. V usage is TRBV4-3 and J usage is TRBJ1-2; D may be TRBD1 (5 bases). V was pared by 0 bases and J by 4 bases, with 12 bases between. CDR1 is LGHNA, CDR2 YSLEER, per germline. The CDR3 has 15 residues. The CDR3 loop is CASSQDLTDGYGYTF. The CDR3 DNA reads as TGCGCCAGCAGCCAAGATTTGACAGACGGCTATGGCTACACCTTC.

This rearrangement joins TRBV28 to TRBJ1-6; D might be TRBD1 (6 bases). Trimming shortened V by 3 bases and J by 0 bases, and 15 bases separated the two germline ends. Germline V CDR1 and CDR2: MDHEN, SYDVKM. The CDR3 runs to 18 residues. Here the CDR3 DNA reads TGTGCCAGCAGTTTGGGGGGAGGGGGGCCCTCCTATAATTCACCCCTCCACTTT. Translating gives CASSLGGGGPSYNSPLHF.

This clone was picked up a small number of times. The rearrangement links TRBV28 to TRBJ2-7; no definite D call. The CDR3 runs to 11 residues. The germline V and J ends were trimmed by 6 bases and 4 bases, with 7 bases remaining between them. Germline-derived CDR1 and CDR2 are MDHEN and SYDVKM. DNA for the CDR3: TGTGCCAGCAGCCTCCAGTACGAGCAGTACTTC. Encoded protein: CASSLQYEQYF.

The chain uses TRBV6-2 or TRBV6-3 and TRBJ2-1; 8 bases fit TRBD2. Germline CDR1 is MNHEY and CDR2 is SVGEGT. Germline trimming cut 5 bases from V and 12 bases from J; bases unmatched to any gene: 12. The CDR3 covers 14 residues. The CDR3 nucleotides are TGTGCCAGCAGTCCCACTTCTGACGGGAGGGGGCAGTTCTTC. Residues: CASSPTSDGRGQFF.

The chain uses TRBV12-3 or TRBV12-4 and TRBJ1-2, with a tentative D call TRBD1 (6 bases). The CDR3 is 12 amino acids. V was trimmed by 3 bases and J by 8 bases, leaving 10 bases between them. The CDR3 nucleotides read TGTGCCAGCAGTTTGGGGGGGCGCGGCTACACCTTC. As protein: CASSLGGRGYTF.

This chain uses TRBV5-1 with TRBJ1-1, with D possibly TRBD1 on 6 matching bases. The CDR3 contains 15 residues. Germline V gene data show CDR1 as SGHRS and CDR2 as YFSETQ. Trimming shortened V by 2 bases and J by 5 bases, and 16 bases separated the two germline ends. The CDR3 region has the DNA TGCGCCAGCAGCTTAGTACAGGGTTTGAGGACTGAAGCTTTCTTT. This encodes CASSLVQGLRTEAFF.

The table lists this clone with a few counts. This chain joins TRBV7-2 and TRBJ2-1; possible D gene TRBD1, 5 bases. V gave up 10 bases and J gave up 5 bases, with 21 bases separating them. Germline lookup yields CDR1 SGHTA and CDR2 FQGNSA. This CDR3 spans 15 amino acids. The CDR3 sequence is CATSRNPRQNNEQFF. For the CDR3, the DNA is TGTGCCACCTCCCGTAATCCTCGACAGAACAATGAGCAGTTCTTC.